The T cell receptor beta chain under discussion was sequenced for a study of blood T cell repertoires in COVID-19. CDR1 SGHTA and CDR2 FQGNSA come from the germline V gene. Trimming took 0 bases from V and 0 from J, leaving 5 bases between them. The CDR3 spans 14 residues. TCRdb's copy holds only in-frame clones and misses some; the assay was immunoSEQ multiplex PCR. The sample holds approximately 94,000 clones; more than 75% are singletons and the top ten take 7.4%. The sample comprised peripheral blood. This clonotype originated in a man younger than 40 in a cohort sampled during active COVID-19. V gene TRBV7-2 combines with J gene TRBJ2-5; no firm D call. CDR3 DNA sequence: TGTGCCAGCAGCTTAGCACAGTACCAAGAGACCCAGTACTTC. It yields the protein CASSLAQYQETQYF.